Listed here are 28 T cell receptor beta chains from one sample, sequenced in a study of spatial heterogeneity in lung cancer (dated by TCRdb to the late 2010s). This specimen's time point label, per the study, means: sample taken at primary tumor resection. For TCR sequencing, whole RNA was extracted from tumor and nontumor lung tissue, or from cryopreserved PBMC samples, and no cell sorting was done. The method was 5' RACE. The listed sequencing device is NextSeq 500. Using fastp trimming at Q25 and MiXCR clonotype assembly, TCRdb reanalyzed the public sequencing data and kept in-frame beta chains. Each CDR3 protein appears once, grouped with its most common genes and DNA. The sample table shows about 36,000 distinct CDR3 sequences, and roughly 5.6% are seen once. The top ten clones comprise 29% of the sample. The sample here was PBMCs, taken at surgery. These receptor sequences come from a female donor with early-stage non-small cell lung cancer.

The rearrangement uses TRBV7-2 and TRBJ2-7; D remains unclear. CDR1 is SGHTA and CDR2 is FQGNSA in the germline V gene. The CDR3 totals 14 residues. The V gene lost 4 bases and the J gene lost 6 bases, with 16 bases spanning the gap. DNA for the CDR3: TGTGCCAGCAGCTCCTATTTACCCAGTTCCGAGCAGTACTTC. Its translation is CASSSYLPSSEQYF. The full variable domain, completed using reference TRBV7-2 and TRBJ2-7, is GAGVSQSPSNKVTEKGKDVELRCDPISGHTALYWYRQSLGQGLEFLIYFQGNSAPDKSGLPSDRFSAERTGGSVSTLTIQRTQQEDSAVYLCASSSYLPSSEQYFGPGTRLTVT.

V gene TRBV19 combines with J gene TRBJ2-2, with 8 nucleotides matching TRBD2. Germline CDR1 LNHDA, CDR2 SQIVND (reference sequence). After removal of 5 bases from V and 5 bases from J, the junction contained 10 bases not matched to a gene. CDR3 length equals 16 residues. CDR3 loop: CASSPRGTRRTGELFF. The CDR3 bases are TGTGCCAGTAGTCCTCGCGGGACTAGGCGGACCGGGGAGCTGTTTTTT.

The sample holds many counts of this clonotype. The chain couples TRBV11-2 to TRBJ1-2; weak D call: TRBD1 (5 bases). V gave up 1 base and J gave up 4 bases, with 10 bases separating them. Germline V gene lookup returns CDR1 SGHAT and CDR2 FQNNGV. CDR3 size: 14 residues. The chain's CDR3 is CASSLAGGSYGYTF. As DNA, the CDR3 is TGTGCCAGCAGCTTAGCCGGGGGTAGCTATGGCTACACCTTC.

This clonotype was detected many times. The V gene is TRBV30, the J gene TRBJ2-7; D gene uncertain. V gave up 2 bases and J gave up 2 bases, with 10 bases separating them. Germline V gene data show CDR1 as GTSNPN and CDR2 as SVGIG (reference sequence). This CDR3 comprises 13 residues. CDR3 loop: CAWSRAEAYEQYF. The CDR3 DNA reads TGTGCCTGGAGTCGGGCAGAAGCCTACGAGCAGTACTTC.

This clonotype was counted only a few times. The gene calls are TRBV6-1 and TRBJ1-1; no definite D call. The CDR3 sequence is 13 residues long. The ends were cut back, 6 bases at V and 3 bases at J, with 11 bases in the middle. CDR1 is MNHNS and CDR2 is SASEGT in the germline V gene. CDR3 residues: CASRKDGYTEAFF. The CDR3 DNA reads TGTGCCAGCAGGAAGGACGGGTACACTGAAGCTTTCTTT.

This clonotype came up many times. The chain is built from TRBV7-9 and TRBJ1-4; 10 bases agree with TRBD1. V lost 5 bases and J lost 6; bases outside the gene matches: 3. This CDR3 comprises 14 residues. Per germline, CDR1 SEHNR and CDR2 FQNEAQ (reference sequence). CDR3 sequence: CASSTGTGDEKLFF. As DNA, the CDR3 is TGTGCCAGCAGCACCGGGACAGGGGATGAAAAACTGTTTTTT.

The chain couples TRBV5-4 to TRBJ2-1; D ambiguous. In germline, CDR1 is SGHNT, CDR2 YYREEE (reference sequence). The ends were cut back, 1 base at V and 2 bases at J, with 10 bases in the middle. The CDR3 has 15 amino acids. The CDR3 DNA reads as TGTGCCAGCAGCTTGTCTGCGGCGGCCTACAATGAGCAGTTCTTC. Protein product: CASSLSAAAYNEQFF.

This sequence joins TRBV5-1 and TRBJ2-5, with 7 nucleotides matching TRBD1. This CDR3 comprises 13 residues. Germline values: CDR1 SGHRS, CDR2 YFSETQ. V was pared by 4 bases and J by 6 bases, with 6 bases of the junction left unmatched. DNA for the CDR3: TGCGCCAGCAGCGAACAGGGGCTGAAGACCCAGTACTTC. It is translated as CASSEQGLKTQYF.

In its sample, this clonotype was seen a few times. The chain recombines TRBV4-3 with TRBJ2-2; TRBD2 matches at 13 bases. The CDR3 consists of 17 residues. V lost 4 bases to trimming and J lost 7 bases; unmatched junction nucleotides: 9. Germline CDR1 and CDR2: LGHNA and YSLEER. This CDR3 reads CASSRSTSGRAVGELFF. The CDR3 coding sequence is TGCGCCAGCAGCCGCTCCACTAGCGGGAGGGCCGTCGGGGAGCTGTTTTTT.

This clonotype showed up many times. V is TRBV30 and J is TRBJ2-7; D possibly corresponds to TRBD2 (5 bases). The germline V and J ends were trimmed by 2 bases and 2 bases, with 10 bases remaining between them. Germline lookup yields CDR1 GTSNPN and CDR2 SVGIG (reference sequence). CDR3 size: 13 residues. The CDR3 here is CAWSRVGAYEQYF. The CDR3 DNA is TGTGCCTGGAGTAGGGTGGGAGCCTACGAGCAGTACTTC.

Ten or more counts support this clonotype. This chain connects TRBV14 to TRBJ2-3; tentative D call: TRBD1 (6 bases). The CDR3 has 16 residues. Per germline, CDR1 SGHDN and CDR2 FVKESK. With 0 bases removed from V and 5 bases from J, the gap between germline ends came to 15 bases. The DNA of the CDR3 is TGTGCCAGCAGCCAAGACGTAGGGGGAGTTGGAGATACGCAGTATTTT. It is translated as CASSQDVGGVGDTQYF.

In this sample, this clonotype turned up many times. This rearrangement joins TRBV18 to TRBJ2-1; 7 bases match TRBD1. Germline V gives CDR1 KGHSH, CDR2 LQKENI. V lost 5 bases and J lost 4; bases outside the gene matches: 5. The CDR3 is 14 residues long. CDR3 sequence (DNA): TGTGCCAGCTCAGCTACGACAGGGTACAATGAGCAGTTCTTC. It codes for CASSATTGYNEQFF. Drawing the rest from reference TRBV18 and TRBJ2-1, the complete variable domain is NAGVMQNPRHLVRRRGQEARLRCSPMKGHSHVYWYRQLPEEGLKFMVYLQKENIIDESGMPKERFSAEFPKEGPSILRIQQVVRGDSAAYFCASSATTGYNEQFFGPGTRLTVL.

This clonotype was recorded many times. The J gene is TRBJ2-2, the V gene TRBV23-1, with 9 bases identical to TRBD1. TRBV23-1 qualifies as an ORF whose function is uncertain. J was trimmed by 1 base and V by 9 bases; bases with no gene match: 9. This CDR3 region has 16 residues. DNA of the CDR3: TGCGCCAGTACCTTTAGGGACAGGGAGAACACCGGGGAGCTGTTTTTT. It translates to CASTFRDRENTGELFF.

In its sample, this clonotype was seen a few times. J is TRBJ1-5 and V is TRBV20-1; D might be TRBD1 (5 bases). Trimming removed 3 bases at V and 3 bases at J, with 12 bases between. Looked up from germline, CDR1 is DFQATT and CDR2 is SNEGSKA (reference sequence). CDR3 length: 14 residues. The CDR3 reads CSASLSGNNQPQHF. The CDR3 DNA is TGCAGTGCTAGTTTATCAGGGAACAATCAGCCCCAGCATTTT.

This clonotype was detected ten times or more. The V gene is TRBV28, the J gene TRBJ2-7; 7 nucleotides line up with TRBD1. This CDR3 is 14 amino acids long. V dropped 2 bases and J dropped 7; count of bases not matched to a gene: 8. CDR1 MDHEN and CDR2 SYDVKM come from the germline V gene. The CDR3 sequence is CASSLVRGRGEQYF. The CDR3 DNA reads as TGTGCCAGCAGTTTAGTTAGGGGGCGCGGGGAGCAGTACTTC. The full variable domain, with the rest looked up from reference TRBV28 and TRBJ2-7, is DVKVTQSSRYLVKRTGEKVFLECVQDMDHENMFWYRQDPGLGLRLIYFSYDVKMKEKGDIPEGYSVSREKKERFSLILESASTNQTSMYLCASSLVRGRGEQYFGPGTRLTVT.

At least ten counts were recorded for this clonotype. The chain has TRBV28 and TRBJ2-7; possibly TRBD2 for D (5 bases). The CDR3 loop spans 17 amino acids. Germline lookup yields CDR1 MDHEN and CDR2 SYDVKM. Trimming took off 6 bases at V and 4 bases at J, with 25 bases between the two ends. The CDR3 spells CASSPWRPSGQHYEQYF. The DNA of the CDR3 is TGTGCCAGCAGCCCGTGGCGCCCAAGCGGCCAGCATTACGAGCAGTACTTC.

This clonotype has a count of ten or more. This chain uses TRBV5-4 with TRBJ1-2; TRBD1 is a possible D gene (6 bases). CDR3 size: 13 residues. Looked up from germline, CDR1 is SGHNT and CDR2 is YYREEE (reference sequence). Trimming left V 0 bases short and J 8 bases short, with 11 bases between. CDR3 amino acids: CASSLDRASGYTF. The DNA of the CDR3 is TGTGCCAGCAGCTTGGACAGGGCAAGCGGCTACACCTTC.

There are many counts of this clonotype. CDR3 amino acids: CASTLLGVDTEAFF. CDR3 bases: TGTGCCAGCACTCTTCTGGGGGTGGACACTGAAGCTTTCTTT. J is TRBJ1-1 and V is TRBV28, with D perhaps TRBD1 (5 bases). Trimming took 7 bases from V and 3 from J, leaving 15 bases between them. The germline gives CDR1 MDHEN, CDR2 SYDVKM. The CDR3 is made up of 14 amino acids.

A few counts support this clonotype. This chain joins TRBV12-3 or TRBV12-4 and TRBJ1-1, with D unclear. This CDR3 spans 12 amino acids. Trimming removed 8 bases at V and 6 bases at J, with 13 bases between. CDR3 residues: CASFLHGAEAFF. CDR3 in DNA: TGTGCCAGCTTTCTTCACGGGGCTGAAGCTTTCTTT.

This clonotype appeared many times. The rearrangement joins TRBV4-3 to TRBJ2-3; D is perhaps TRBD1 or TRBD2 (6 bases each). V was clipped by 2 bases and J by 0 bases, with 12 bases between them. The length of the CDR3 is 16 residues. Germline V gene lookup returns CDR1 LGHNA and CDR2 YSLEER. CDR3 nucleotides: TGCGCCAGCAGCCAATTAGGGGGAGGAAGCACAGATACGCAGTATTTT. Its translation is CASSQLGGGSTDTQYF.

In regard to this clonotype: A read error may account for a junction end that differs from germline. The rearrangement uses TRBV12-3 or TRBV12-4 and TRBJ2-3, with no clear D. This CDR3 has 12 residues. The CDR3 spells CASTAWSDTRYF. In DNA, the CDR3 is TGTGCCAGCACTGCTTGGTCAGATACGCGGTATTTT.

This clonotype was detected many times. The chain has TRBV4-3 and TRBJ1-1; 9 bases are a match to TRBD1. The CDR3 extends over 19 amino acids. V gave up 0 bases and J gave up 0 bases; unmatched junction bases: 11. Germline lookup yields CDR1 LGHNA and CDR2 YSLEER. The CDR3 sequence is CASSQDPSRGQGMNTEAFF. CDR3 nucleotides: TGCGCCAGCAGCCAAGACCCTTCCCGGGGACAGGGCATGAACACTGAAGCTTTCTTT.

This clonotype was detected only a few times. This chain joins TRBV12-3 or TRBV12-4 and TRBJ1-1, with a possible D match to TRBD1 (5 bases). Deletions cut 5 bases from V and 1 base from J, with 17 bases between. This CDR3 is 16 amino acids long. CDR3 sequence reads: CASSPPPRGKNTEAFF. CDR3 DNA sequence: TGTGCCAGCAGTCCACCCCCCCGGGGGAAGAACACTGAAGCTTTCTTT.

There are many counts of this clonotype. The genes are TRBV5-1 and TRBJ1-1; D gene uncertain. CDR3 length: 15 amino acids. V shed 0 bases and J shed 7 bases, with 16 bases lying between them. Germline CDR1 and CDR2: SGHRS and YFSETQ. CDR3 DNA: TGCGCCAGCAGCTTGGGCGGCACGTCCCATCTTGAAGCTTTCTTT. This gives the protein CASSLGGTSHLEAFF.

This clonotype was seen repeatedly, ten times or more. V and J are TRBV10-2 and TRBJ1-4; D not certain. Germline CDR1 and CDR2: WSHSY and SAAADI. V was cut by 10 bases and J by 8 bases, with 23 bases left in between. The CDR3 is 15 residues long. The CDR3, as DNA: TGCGCCAACCCTACCCGCTCCTCTAAGTGGGAAAAACTGTTTTTT. It codes for CANPTRSSKWEKLFF.

This clonotype was counted a few times. The chain has TRBV27 and TRBJ1-6; TRBD1 is a possible D gene (5 bases). CDR3 size: 15 residues. V shed 1 base and J shed 10 bases, with 14 bases lying between them. Germline assignment: CDR1 MNHEY and CDR2 SMNVEV (reference sequence). CDR3 region: CASSLYRGSGSPLHF. For the CDR3, the DNA is TGTGCCAGCAGTTTATATCGGGGCTCGGGCTCACCCCTCCACTTT.

This clonotype was observed many times. This sequence joins TRBV20-1 and TRBJ2-4; tentatively, D is TRBD1 (5 bases). The CDR3 length is 14 residues. Trimming removed 5 bases at V and 0 bases at J, with 11 bases between. Germline CDR1 and CDR2: DFQATT and SNEGSKA (reference sequence). The CDR3 sequence is CSAPGILAKNIQYF. For the CDR3, the DNA is TGCAGTGCTCCAGGGATACTAGCCAAAAACATTCAGTACTTC.

This clonotype was detected ten times or more. The chain joins TRBV7-2 to TRBJ2-7; 11 nucleotides line up with TRBD2. CDR3 length: 17 residues. Germline CDR1 is SGHTA and CDR2 is FQGNSA. V trimming: 2 bases; J trimming: 2 bases; junction bases outside the gene matches: 8. The CDR3 DNA reads as TGTGCCAGCAGCTTACAGACTAGCGGGGTCGCGCCCTACGAGCAGTACTTC. It is translated as CASSLQTSGVAPYEQYF.